The rows below give T cell receptor beta chains drawn from one sample of a study of shared clonotypes between healthy human individuals. Some clones are missing from TCRdb's copy, which holds only in-frame ones; the method was immunoSEQ multiplex PCR. This table has more than 2 million clones, 80% to 95% appearing once. Sequencing was performed on naive CD8+ T cells from PBMCs. Receptors originate from a man aged 18 to 30 in good health. Some clones in this sample may be carry-over from other donors' samples. The CDR3 runs from the conserved cysteine through the conserved F or W. D genes are given only for firm matches. Size is omitted from some rows. Given values are once, few, many or a class for expanded clones.

abundance: -; len: 15; d_gene: -; v_gene: TRBV6-5; j_gene: TRBJ2-7; CDR3aa: CASSYSEAGFSEQYF; CDR3nt: TGTGCCAGCAGTTACTCGGAGGCAGGTTTCTCCGAGCAGTACTTC
abundance: once; len: 15; d_gene: -; v_gene: TRBV11-1; j_gene: TRBJ1-1; CDR3aa: CASSPQTAMNTEAFF; CDR3nt: TGTGCCAGCAGCCCACAGACAGCAATGAACACTGAAGCTTTCTTT
abundance: -; len: 14; d_gene: TRBD2; v_gene: TRBV19; j_gene: TRBJ2-7; CDR3aa: CASSIGGSGYEQYF; CDR3nt: TGTGCCAGTAGTATAGGCGGGAGCGGGTACGAGCAGTACTTC
abundance: -; len: 14; d_gene: -; v_gene: TRBV7-9; j_gene: TRBJ1-1; CDR3aa: CASSPSYSYTEAFF; CDR3nt: TGTGCCAGCAGCCCTTCGTATTCCTACACTGAAGCTTTCTTT
abundance: -; len: 17; d_gene: -; v_gene: TRBV9; j_gene: TRBJ2-2; CDR3aa: CASSFSWQEPNTGELFF; CDR3nt: TGTGCCAGCAGCTTTTCTTGGCAGGAGCCGAACACCGGGGAGCTGTTTTTT
abundance: -; len: 15; d_gene: -; v_gene: TRBV28; j_gene: TRBJ2-1; CDR3aa: CASSLSGGAYNEQFF; CDR3nt: TGTGCCAGCAGTTTATCCGGGGGCGCCTACAATGAGCAGTTCTTC
abundance: -; len: 14; d_gene: TRBD2; v_gene: TRBV4-1; j_gene: TRBJ2-3; CDR3aa: CASSRTSGTDTQYF; CDR3nt: TGCGCCAGCAGCCGGACTAGCGGGACAGATACGCAGTATTTT
abundance: -; len: 16; d_gene: TRBD2; v_gene: TRBV29-1; j_gene: TRBJ2-5; CDR3aa: CSVAGGRLHPGETQYF; CDR3nt: TGCAGCGTCGCGGGAGGGAGACTTCACCCGGGGGAGACCCAGTACTTC
abundance: -; len: 11; d_gene: -; v_gene: TRBV20-1; j_gene: TRBJ2-7; CDR3aa: CSARDLYEQYF; CDR3nt: TGCAGTGCTAGGGACCTCTACGAGCAGTACTTC
abundance: -; len: 15; d_gene: -; v_gene: TRBV6-6; j_gene: TRBJ2-7; CDR3aa: CASSYVASETYEQYF; CDR3nt: TGTGCCAGCAGTTACGTGGCTAGCGAGACCTACGAGCAGTACTTC
abundance: -; len: 15; d_gene: TRBD2; v_gene: TRBV4-2; j_gene: TRBJ2-7; CDR3aa: CASSAGTSGYYEQYF; CDR3nt: TGTGCCAGCAGCGCCGGGACTAGCGGCTACTACGAGCAGTACTTC
abundance: -; len: 15; d_gene: -; v_gene: TRBV28; j_gene: TRBJ1-1; CDR3aa: CASSLGPEAGTEAFF; CDR3nt: TGTGCCAGCAGTTTAGGTCCGGAGGCGGGCACTGAAGCTTTCTTT
abundance: -; len: 16; d_gene: -; v_gene: TRBV28; j_gene: TRBJ1-5; CDR3aa: CASSLLGMRSNQPQHF; CDR3nt: TGTGCCAGCAGTTTATTAGGGATGAGGAGCAATCAGCCCCAGCATTTT
abundance: -; len: 16; d_gene: TRBD1; v_gene: TRBV28; j_gene: TRBJ1-1; CDR3aa: CASRYRGTLVNTEAFF; CDR3nt: TGTGCCAGCAGATACAGGGGGACTCTCGTGAACACTGAAGCTTTCTTT
abundance: -; len: 13; d_gene: -; v_gene: TRBV27; j_gene: TRBJ1-5; CDR3aa: CASSPRSGQPQHF; CDR3nt: TGTGCCAGCAGTCCTCGCTCCGGCCAGCCCCAGCATTTT
abundance: -; len: 16; d_gene: TRBD1; v_gene: TRBV5-8; j_gene: TRBJ1-1; CDR3aa: CASRRERQGPNTEAFF; CDR3nt: TGTGCCAGCAGACGCGAACGACAGGGCCCGAACACTGAAGCTTTCTTT
abundance: once; len: 16; d_gene: -; v_gene: TRBV4-3; j_gene: TRBJ1-3; CDR3aa: CASSQVVRGPGDTIYF; CDR3nt: TGCGCCAGCAGCCAAGTGGTGAGGGGCCCCGGGGACACCATATATTTT
abundance: -; len: 12; d_gene: -; v_gene: TRBV27; j_gene: TRBJ1-6; CDR3aa: CASDFPDSPLHF; CDR3nt: TGTGCCAGCGACTTTCCCGATTCACCCCTCCACTTT
abundance: -; len: 16; d_gene: TRBD2; v_gene: TRBV4-1; j_gene: TRBJ2-5; CDR3aa: CASSPGLAGGQETQYF; CDR3nt: TGCGCCAGCAGCCCCGGACTAGCGGGGGGACAAGAGACCCAGTACTTC
abundance: -; len: 16; d_gene: TRBD2; v_gene: TRBV7-9; j_gene: TRBJ2-1; CDR3aa: CASSTILAGGRLEQFF; CDR3nt: TGTGCCAGCAGCACAATCCTAGCGGGAGGGCGATTGGAGCAGTTCTTC
abundance: -; len: 13; d_gene: TRBD1; v_gene: TRBV7-9; j_gene: TRBJ2-1; CDR3aa: CASSAGTGYEQFF; CDR3nt: TGTGCCAGCAGCGCCGGGACAGGGTATGAGCAGTTCTTC
abundance: once; len: 13; d_gene: -; v_gene: TRBV7-8; j_gene: TRBJ1-4; CDR3aa: CASTQLSNEKLFF; CDR3nt: TGTGCCAGCACGCAGCTATCTAATGAAAAACTGTTTTTT
abundance: -; len: 15; d_gene: -; v_gene: TRBV7-9; j_gene: TRBJ2-7; CDR3aa: CASSPRGSLIYEQYF; CDR3nt: TGTGCCAGCAGCCCCCGGGGGTCGCTAATCTACGAGCAGTACTTC
abundance: -; len: 15; d_gene: -; v_gene: TRBV9; j_gene: TRBJ2-5; CDR3aa: CASSVGGDPKETQYF; CDR3nt: TGTGCCAGCAGCGTAGGGGGGGACCCCAAAGAGACCCAGTACTTC
abundance: -; len: 17; d_gene: -; v_gene: TRBV7-9; j_gene: TRBJ2-3; CDR3aa: CASSLPGTRPSTDTQYF; CDR3nt: TGTGCCAGCAGCCTCCCGGGAACCCGGCCTAGCACAGATACGCAGTATTTT
abundance: -; len: 15; d_gene: -; v_gene: TRBV10-2; j_gene: TRBJ1-1; CDR3aa: CASSEFGQGNTEAFF; CDR3nt: TGCGCCAGCAGTGAGTTTGGGCAGGGAAACACTGAAGCTTTCTTT
abundance: -; len: 17; d_gene: TRBD2; v_gene: TRBV7-8; j_gene: TRBJ2-3; CDR3aa: CASSSLLLAGSTDTQYF; CDR3nt: TGTGCCAGCAGCTCCCTCCTTCTAGCGGGGAGCACAGATACGCAGTATTTT
abundance: few; len: 11; d_gene: -; v_gene: TRBV19; j_gene: TRBJ2-2; CDR3aa: CASSPNGELFF; CDR3nt: TGTGCCAGTAGCCCTAACGGGGAGCTGTTTTTT
abundance: -; len: 13; d_gene: TRBD1; v_gene: TRBV10-3; j_gene: TRBJ1-1; CDR3aa: CAIRGTANTEAFF; CDR3nt: TGTGCCATCAGGGGGACAGCGAACACTGAAGCTTTCTTT
abundance: -; len: 15; d_gene: -; v_gene: TRBV14; j_gene: TRBJ2-2; CDR3aa: CASSQTLRRTGELFF; CDR3nt: TGTGCCAGCAGCCAAACCCTTAGGAGAACCGGGGAGCTGTTTTTT
abundance: -; len: 14; d_gene: -; v_gene: TRBV2; j_gene: TRBJ1-2; CDR3aa: CASSPGRNNYGYTF; CDR3nt: TGTGCCAGCAGTCCGGGACGGAACAACTATGGCTACACCTTC
abundance: -; len: 13; d_gene: TRBD2; v_gene: TRBV7-6; j_gene: TRBJ2-7; CDR3aa: CASSFGLGDEQYF; CDR3nt: TGTGCCAGCAGCTTTGGACTAGGCGACGAGCAGTACTTC
abundance: -; len: 12; d_gene: -; v_gene: TRBV29-1; j_gene: TRBJ2-7; CDR3aa: CSVDAGTYEQYF; CDR3nt: TGCAGCGTTGACGCGGGAACCTACGAGCAGTACTTC
abundance: once; len: 18; d_gene: TRBD2; v_gene: TRBV27; j_gene: TRBJ2-1; CDR3aa: CASSFRGLAGLSYNEQFF; CDR3nt: TGTGCCAGCAGTTTCCGAGGACTAGCGGGACTCTCCTACAATGAGCAGTTCTTC
abundance: once; len: 14; d_gene: -; v_gene: TRBV10-3; j_gene: TRBJ1-1; CDR3aa: CAISARTVNIEAFF; CDR3nt: TGTGCCATCAGTGCCCGGACAGTCAACATTGAAGCTTTCTTT
abundance: -; len: 16; d_gene: TRBD2; v_gene: TRBV7-9; j_gene: TRBJ2-1; CDR3aa: CASSPGLAGAHNEQFF; CDR3nt: TGTGCCAGCAGCCCGGGACTAGCGGGGGCTCACAATGAGCAGTTCTTC
abundance: -; len: 19; d_gene: TRBD2; v_gene: TRBV27; j_gene: TRBJ2-3; CDR3aa: CASSPIGTSGSGATDTQYF; CDR3nt: TGTGCCAGCAGCCCTATTGGGACTAGCGGGAGCGGGGCCACAGATACGCAGTATTTT
abundance: once; len: 13; d_gene: TRBD1; v_gene: TRBV19; j_gene: TRBJ2-7; CDR3aa: CASSTGQGSEQYF; CDR3nt: TGTGCCAGTAGTACTGGACAGGGCTCCGAGCAGTACTTC
abundance: -; len: 15; d_gene: TRBD2; v_gene: TRBV11-2; j_gene: TRBJ2-1; CDR3aa: CASSLAGGNSGEQFF; CDR3nt: TGTGCCAGCAGTTTAGCGGGAGGAAATAGCGGTGAGCAGTTCTTC
abundance: -; len: 15; d_gene: -; v_gene: TRBV27; j_gene: TRBJ1-3; CDR3aa: CASSLAGYSGNTIYF; CDR3nt: TGTGCCAGCAGTTTGGCGGGGTACTCTGGAAACACCATATATTTT
abundance: -; len: 14; d_gene: -; v_gene: TRBV11-2; j_gene: TRBJ2-7; CDR3aa: CASSLGRGVDEQYF; CDR3nt: TGTGCCAGCAGCTTAGGTAGGGGGGTAGACGAGCAGTACTTC
abundance: once; len: 13; d_gene: -; v_gene: TRBV10-2; j_gene: TRBJ1-1; CDR3aa: CASRQRFDTEAFF; CDR3nt: TGCGCCAGCAGACAGCGGTTTGACACTGAAGCTTTCTTT
abundance: once; len: 15; d_gene: -; v_gene: TRBV5-8; j_gene: TRBJ1-2; CDR3aa: CASSLAGEINYGYTF; CDR3nt: TGTGCCAGCAGCTTGGCCGGAGAAATCAACTATGGCTACACCTTC
abundance: -; len: 16; d_gene: -; v_gene: TRBV21-1; j_gene: TRBJ1-5; CDR3aa: CASSKASRGSQQPQHF; CDR3nt: TGTGCCAGCAGCAAAGCGAGCAGGGGGTCACAGCAGCCCCAGCATTTT
abundance: -; len: 14; d_gene: TRBD1; v_gene: TRBV7-7; j_gene: TRBJ2-5; CDR3aa: CASSSDRDQETQYF; CDR3nt: TGTGCCAGCAGCTCTGACAGGGACCAAGAGACCCAGTACTTC
abundance: once; len: 14; d_gene: TRBD2; v_gene: TRBV5-1; j_gene: TRBJ2-7; CDR3aa: CASSLAGTKYEQYF; CDR3nt: TGCGCCAGCAGCTTGGCGGGGACTAAGTACGAGCAGTACTTC
abundance: once; len: 20; d_gene: -; v_gene: TRBV9; j_gene: TRBJ2-1; CDR3aa: CASSVVVSGYSLSSYNEQFF; CDR3nt: TGTGCCAGCAGCGTAGTTGTTAGCGGTTACTCTTTAAGCTCCTACAATGAGCAGTTCTTC
abundance: -; len: 16; d_gene: -; v_gene: TRBV6-4; j_gene: TRBJ1-4; CDR3aa: CASTEFEEESNEKLFF; CDR3nt: TGTGCCAGCACCGAATTCGAGGAAGAGAGTAATGAAAAACTGTTTTTT
abundance: -; len: 12; d_gene: -; v_gene: TRBV28; j_gene: TRBJ2-7; CDR3aa: CASSPWEGEQYF; CDR3nt: TGTGCCAGCAGCCCCTGGGAAGGGGAGCAGTACTTC
abundance: -; len: 15; d_gene: -; v_gene: TRBV7-9; j_gene: TRBJ1-1; CDR3aa: CASSSPNRLNTEAFF; CDR3nt: TGTGCCAGCAGCTCCCCGAACAGGCTGAACACTGAAGCTTTCTTT
abundance: -; len: 15; d_gene: -; v_gene: TRBV7-2; j_gene: TRBJ2-5; CDR3aa: CASSLARGRVETQYF; CDR3nt: TGTGCCAGCAGCTTAGCCAGGGGACGGGTGGAGACCCAGTACTTC
abundance: -; len: 16; d_gene: -; v_gene: TRBV6-6; j_gene: TRBJ1-1; CDR3aa: CASSYEVEEMNTEAFF; CDR3nt: TGTGCCAGCAGTTACGAGGTGGAGGAAATGAACACTGAAGCTTTCTTT
abundance: -; len: 15; d_gene: -; v_gene: TRBV27; j_gene: TRBJ2-7; CDR3aa: CASSPTGIAAYEQYF; CDR3nt: TGTGCCAGCAGCCCTACAGGCATTGCTGCCTACGAGCAGTACTTC
abundance: -; len: 14; d_gene: TRBD2; v_gene: TRBV7-9; j_gene: TRBJ2-7; CDR3aa: CASSRTSGSYEQYF; CDR3nt: TGTGCCAGCAGCCGCACTAGCGGGAGCTACGAGCAGTACTTC